This TCR beta chain is from a study of cytomegalovirus exposure and HLA in healthy donors. Across the whole study: Caucasian-associated ancestry cluster membership applied to just over 80% of 398 genotyped donors.

Concerning this clone itself: Its specificity is unknown.

From germline, CDR1 is SNHLY and CDR2 FYNNEI. The CDR3 loop spans 13 amino acids. The V and J ends lost 6 bases and 1 base, in that order; junction bases with no gene match: 3. A multiplex PCR was run with 60 Vbeta primers and 13 Jbeta primers. Assay used: immunoSEQ multiplex PCR; TCRdb lists only in-frame clones, some missing. The sample shows about 190,000 clones, roughly 80% of them seen only once. Study results and caveats: TCR beta V- and J-gene trimming, according to a later analysis, was linked to a missense DCLRE1C variant. The authors listed some 150 TCR beta chains as cytomegalovirus-associated.

The chain links TRBV2 to TRBJ2-7, with 7 positions matching TRBD1. The sequence derives from a man aged 50 or older in good health and CMV-seronegative. Material: PBMCs. Here the CDR3 DNA reads TGTGCCAGCAGCACGGGACAGTCCTACGAGCAGTACTTC. Its protein product is CASSTGQSYEQYF.